This T cell receptor beta chain comes out of a study of vaccination effects on CD4 cells after COVID-19. This CDR3 contains 14 residues. The V gene's germline CDR1 is LNHDA and CDR2 SQIVND (reference sequence). Trimming shortened V by 3 bases and J by 3 bases, and 9 bases separated the two germline ends. Before sequencing took place, the ViraFEST assay used viral peptide pools to expand antigen-specific CD4+ T cells. CD4+ T cells were isolated after roughly nine days of culture. None of the vaccinated had previously contracted SARS-CoV-2, and their nucleocapsid antibodies tested negative. Study-level points and caveats: Pronounced clonal contraction occurred in clones induced by infection and by vaccine late after vaccination.

A few counts support this clone. Its matching antigen is unknown. The data were produced by immunoSEQ multiplex PCR, yet TCRdb's version contains in-frame clones alone and is incomplete. The sample has about 43,000 clones; around 77% are singletons. The sequenced sample was CD4+ T cells from PBMCs cultured with SARS-CoV-2 spike peptides, obtained before COVID-19 vaccination. This receptor was obtained from a human donor who received a COVID-19 vaccine. This chain links TRBV19 with TRBJ1-5, with D unclear. Here the CDR3 reads CASSMQQTNQPQHF. In nucleotides, the CDR3 is TGTGCCAGTAGTATGCAACAGACCAATCAGCCCCAGCATTTT.